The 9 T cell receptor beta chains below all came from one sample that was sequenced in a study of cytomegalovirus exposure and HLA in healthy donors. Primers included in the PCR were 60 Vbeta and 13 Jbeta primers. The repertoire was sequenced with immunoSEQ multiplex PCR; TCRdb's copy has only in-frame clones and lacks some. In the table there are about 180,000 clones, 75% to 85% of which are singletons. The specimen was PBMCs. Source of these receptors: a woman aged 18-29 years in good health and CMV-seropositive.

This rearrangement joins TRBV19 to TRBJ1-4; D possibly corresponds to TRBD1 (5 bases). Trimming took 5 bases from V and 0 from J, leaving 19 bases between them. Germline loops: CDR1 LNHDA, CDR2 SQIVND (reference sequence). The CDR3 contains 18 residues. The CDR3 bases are TGTGCCAGTAGTTTCCGGGACTTTGTATATGCAACTAATGAAAAACTGTTTTTT. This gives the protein CASSFRDFVYATNEKLFF.

The CDR3 reads CASSHEGQAKGGTIYF. In nucleotides, the CDR3 is TGTGCCAGCAGCCACGAGGGACAGGCAAAAGGAGGCACCATATATTTT. The V and J genes are TRBV13 and TRBJ1-3, with 8 positions matching TRBD1. Germline CDR1 PRHDT, CDR2 FYEKMQ (reference sequence). The CDR3 covers 16 residues. Losses at the gene ends were 5 bases for V and 9 bases for J; bases not matched to a gene: 15.

CDR3 nucleotides: TGTGCCAGCAGCCCGTACGAGCAGTACTTC. Its translation: CASSPYEQYF. The chain couples TRBV28 to TRBJ2-7; D not certain. The CDR3 is 10 amino acids. CDR1 is MDHEN and CDR2 is SYDVKM in the germline V gene. V was clipped by 6 bases and J by 4 bases, with 4 bases between them.

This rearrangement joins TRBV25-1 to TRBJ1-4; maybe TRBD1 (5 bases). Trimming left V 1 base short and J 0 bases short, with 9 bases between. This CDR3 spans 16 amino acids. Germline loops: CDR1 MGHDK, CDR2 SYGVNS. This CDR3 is CASSEWQGATNEKLFF. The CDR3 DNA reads TGTGCCAGCAGTGAATGGCAGGGCGCAACTAATGAAAAACTGTTTTTT.

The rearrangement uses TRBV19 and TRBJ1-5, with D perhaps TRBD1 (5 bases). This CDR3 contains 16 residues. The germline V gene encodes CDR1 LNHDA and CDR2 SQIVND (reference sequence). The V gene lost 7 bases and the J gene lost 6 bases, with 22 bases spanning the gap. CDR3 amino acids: CASTKGWQSMGQPQHF. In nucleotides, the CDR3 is TGTGCCAGTACCAAGGGGTGGCAGTCTATGGGTCAGCCCCAGCATTTT.

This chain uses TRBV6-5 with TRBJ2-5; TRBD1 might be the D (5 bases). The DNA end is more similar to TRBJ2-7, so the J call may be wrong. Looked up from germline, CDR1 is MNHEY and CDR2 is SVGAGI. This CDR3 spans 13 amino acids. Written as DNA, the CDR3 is TGTGCCAGCGGTGTGTCAGGGAACGACGAGCAGTACTTC. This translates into CASGVSGNDEQYF.

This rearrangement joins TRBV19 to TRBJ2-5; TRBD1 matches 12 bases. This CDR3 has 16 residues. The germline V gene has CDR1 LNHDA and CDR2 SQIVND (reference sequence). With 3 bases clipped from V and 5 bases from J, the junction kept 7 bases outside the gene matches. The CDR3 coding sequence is TGTGCCAGTAGTATGGCCGGGACAGGGGGCCGGGAGACCCAGTACTTC. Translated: CASSMAGTGGRETQYF.

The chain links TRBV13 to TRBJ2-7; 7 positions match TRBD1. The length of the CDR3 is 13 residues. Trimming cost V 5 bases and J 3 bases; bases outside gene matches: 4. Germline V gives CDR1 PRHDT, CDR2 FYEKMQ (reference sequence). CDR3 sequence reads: CASSGQARYEQYF. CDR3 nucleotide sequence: TGTGCCAGCAGCGGACAGGCCCGCTACGAGCAGTACTTC.

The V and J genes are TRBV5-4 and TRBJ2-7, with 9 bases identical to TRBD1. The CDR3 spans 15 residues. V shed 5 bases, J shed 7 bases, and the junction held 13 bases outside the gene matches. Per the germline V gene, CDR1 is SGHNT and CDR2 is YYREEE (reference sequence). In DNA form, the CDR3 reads TGTGCCAGCAGGCTTGAGGTTGGGACAGGGAATGAGCAGTACTTC. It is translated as CASRLEVGTGNEQYF.